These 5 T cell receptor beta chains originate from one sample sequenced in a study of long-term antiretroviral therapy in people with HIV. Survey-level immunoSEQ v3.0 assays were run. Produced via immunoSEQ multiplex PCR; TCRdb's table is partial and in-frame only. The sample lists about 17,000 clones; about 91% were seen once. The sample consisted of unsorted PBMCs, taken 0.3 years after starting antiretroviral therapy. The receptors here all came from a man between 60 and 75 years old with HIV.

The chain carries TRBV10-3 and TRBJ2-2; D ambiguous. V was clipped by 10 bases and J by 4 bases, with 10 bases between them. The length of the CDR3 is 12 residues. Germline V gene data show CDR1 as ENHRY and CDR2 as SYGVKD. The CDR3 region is CATGYRTGELFF. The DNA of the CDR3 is TGTGCCACAGGATACCGCACCGGGGAGCTGTTTTTT.

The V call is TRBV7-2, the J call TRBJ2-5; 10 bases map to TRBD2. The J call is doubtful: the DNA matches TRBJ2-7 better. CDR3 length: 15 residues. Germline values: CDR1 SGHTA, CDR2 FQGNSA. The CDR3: CASSSQRGGQYEQYF. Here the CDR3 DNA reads TGTGCCAGCAGCTCCCAGCGGGGGGGCCAGTACGAGCAGTACTTC.

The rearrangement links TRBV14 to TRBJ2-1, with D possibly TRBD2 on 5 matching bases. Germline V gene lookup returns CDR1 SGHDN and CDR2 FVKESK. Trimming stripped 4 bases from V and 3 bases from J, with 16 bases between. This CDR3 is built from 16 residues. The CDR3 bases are TGTGCCAGCAGCCCGATTCGAGGGAGAGGCTACAATGAGCAGTTCTTC. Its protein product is CASSPIRGRGYNEQFF. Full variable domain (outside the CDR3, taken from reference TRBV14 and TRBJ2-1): EAGVTQFPSHSVIEKGQTVTLRCDPISGHDNLYWYRRVMGKEIKFLLHFVKESKQDESGMPNNRFLAERTGGTYSTLKVQPAELEDSGVYFCASSPIRGRGYNEQFFGPGTRLTVL.

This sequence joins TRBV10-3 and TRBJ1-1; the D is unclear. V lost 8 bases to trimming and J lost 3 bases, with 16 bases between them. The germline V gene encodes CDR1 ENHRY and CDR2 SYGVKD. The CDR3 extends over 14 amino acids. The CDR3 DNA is TGTGCCATCGCGGCAGCGGAGGGCTACACTGAAGCTTTCTTT. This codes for CAIAAAEGYTEAFF.

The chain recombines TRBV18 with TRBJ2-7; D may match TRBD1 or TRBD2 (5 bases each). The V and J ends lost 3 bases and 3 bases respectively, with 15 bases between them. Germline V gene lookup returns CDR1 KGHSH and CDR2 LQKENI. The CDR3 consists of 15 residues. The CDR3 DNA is TGTGCCAGCTCACCCCACTCCGGGACCCTCTACGAGCAGTACTTC. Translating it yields CASSPHSGTLYEQYF.